These T cell receptor beta chains were read from a single sample in a study of T cell repertoires in cytomegalovirus infection. Their target antigens are unknown. One entry per CDR3 protein results from TCRdb running MiXCR on the reads. The top ten hold roughly 50% of the sample, which has approximately 89,000 distinct CDR3 sequences, about 24% seen once. Sample: CD8+ T cells from cultured PBMCs, taken from culture after CMV antigen stimulation. These receptors originate from a human donor in good health (CMV status not recorded). Some clones in this sample may be carry-over from other donors' samples. CDR3s include the opening cysteine and the closing phenylalanine or tryptophan. The D gene is left open where the match is weak. Some rows mark clone size as missing; the rest say once, few, many or name a class of expanded clone.

clone size	V gene	D gene	J gene	CDR3 DNA	CDR3 protein
few	TRBV27	TRBD1	TRBJ2-5	TGTGCCAGCAGTTTATCGGGACAGCTCTGGGCCCAGTACTTC	CASSLSGQLWAQYF
many	TRBV29-1	.	TRBJ1-3	TGCAGCGTTGCAGGACTCGGAAACACCATATATTTT	CSVAGLGNTIYF
.	TRBV6-2/TRBV6-3	TRBD2	TRBJ2-5	TGTGCCAGCAGACCCGGACTAGCGGGCTCCCAAGAGACCCAGTACTTC	CASRPGLAGSQETQYF
.	TRBV27	TRBD1	TRBJ1-2	TGTGCCAGCAGTCTGACAGGGCACTATGGCTACACCTTC	CASSLTGHYGYTF
.	TRBV7-6	.	TRBJ2-7	TGTGCCAGCAGCTCCTGGACAGTATACGAGCAGTACTTC	CASSSWTVYEQYF
few	TRBV12-3/TRBV12-4	.	TRBJ2-7	TGTGCCAGCAGTTTTAGTCGAGGACGGGGCCCTTACGAGCAGTACTTC	CASSFSRGRGPYEQYF
many	TRBV7-6	TRBD2	TRBJ2-5	TGTGCCAGCAGTTCGCTAGCGGGGGGCCAAGAGACCCAGTACTTC	CASSSLAGGQETQYF
.	TRBV9	TRBD2	TRBJ2-5	TGTGCCAGCAGCGTCTCTAGCGGATGGAATCAAGAGACCCAGTACTTC	CASSVSSGWNQETQYF
.	TRBV6-5	.	TRBJ1-1	TGTGCCAGCAGTGACCTAGTTGGCACTGAAGCTTTCTTT	CASSDLVGTEAFF
many	TRBV12-3/TRBV12-4	.	TRBJ2-4	TGTGCCAGCAGCCCGTTCGGGGTGACGGCCAAAAACATTCAGTACTTC	CASSPFGVTAKNIQYF
.	TRBV19	.	TRBJ2-4	TGTGCCAGTAGTATAGCTGCAGCCCTAGCCAAAAACATTCAGTACTTC	CASSIAAALAKNIQYF
many	TRBV3-1	.	TRBJ1-2	TGTGCCAGCAGCCAAGGAATGGGCTATGGCTACACCTTC	CASSQGMGYGYTF
many	TRBV28	.	TRBJ2-7	TGTGCCAGCAGTTTATCTTCCGGGAACTCCTACGAGCAGTACTTC	CASSLSSGNSYEQYF
once	TRBV4-3	TRBD2	TRBJ2-7	TGCGCCAGCAGCCTAACTAGCGGGGGCCACGAGCAGTACTTC	CASSLTSGGHEQYF
.	TRBV11-2	.	TRBJ2-7	TGTGCCAGCAGCTTGGGGGCTTCCCAATCCTACGAGCAGTACTTC	CASSLGASQSYEQYF
few	TRBV27	TRBD1	TRBJ2-3	TGTGCCAGCGGCTTTGCCGGGACAGGCACAGATACGCAGTATTTT	CASGFAGTGTDTQYF
.	TRBV9	.	TRBJ2-3	TGTGCCAGCAGCGTAGAGGGCAGGCCGACGGGGAAAGATACGCAGTATTTT	CASSVEGRPTGKDTQYF
.	TRBV30	.	TRBJ2-5	TGTGCCTGGAGATACCAAGAGACCCAGTACTTC	CAWRYQETQYF
few	TRBV13	.	TRBJ2-3	TGTGCCAGCTGGCCCCTGAGGGCAGATACGCAGTATTTT	CASWPLRADTQYF
many	TRBV7-9	TRBD2	TRBJ2-5	TGTGCCAGCAGCCTTCCCGGGGGGGAGACCCAGTACTTC	CASSLPGGETQYF
.	TRBV6-4	.	TRBJ1-1	TGTGCCAGCAGTGAGACTTCGAACACTGAAGCTTTCTTT	CASSETSNTEAFF
.	TRBV7-9	.	TRBJ2-7	TGTGCCAGCAGCTTTTGGCAGGATAGTTCCTACGAGCAGTACTTC	CASSFWQDSSYEQYF
.	TRBV19	.	TRBJ2-1	TGTGCCAGTAGTATCGTTGGCAATGAGCAGTTCTTC	CASSIVGNEQFF
.	TRBV7-9	TRBD2	TRBJ2-3	TGTGCCAGCAGCTTAACTAGCGGGAATACAGATACGCAGTATTTT	CASSLTSGNTDTQYF
.	TRBV28	TRBD2	TRBJ2-5	TGTGCCAGCAGTCCGCAGACTAGCGGGGGGTACCAAGAGACCCAGTACTTC	CASSPQTSGGYQETQYF
.	TRBV5-1	.	TRBJ1-5	TGCGCCAGCAGCTTGCGAGGTCGGGAGGGTCAGCCCCAGCATTTT	CASSLRGREGQPQHF
many	TRBV7-6	.	TRBJ2-7	TGTGCCAGCAGCTTAGAAACAGGGAACACCTACGAGCAGTACTTC	CASSLETGNTYEQYF
.	TRBV7-6	TRBD2	TRBJ2-5	TGTGCCAGCAGCCTGCGCGGGTCGCGGGAGTGGGAGACCCAGTACTTC	CASSLRGSREWETQYF
few	TRBV2	TRBD1	TRBJ1-2	TGTGCCAGCAGCACAGACAGGGGGCGGAACAGCTACACCTTC	CASSTDRGRNSYTF
.	TRBV6-1	TRBD1	TRBJ1-1	TGTGCCAGCAGCTGGACAGGGAGAGAAGCTTTCTTT	CASSWTGREAFF
.	TRBV30	TRBD2	TRBJ2-7	TGTGCCTGGAGTTCTCGCTTGGGACTAGCGGGAGGTCCCCTGGGGGAGCAGTACTTC	CAWSSRLGLAGGPLGEQYF
many	TRBV6-5	.	TRBJ2-7	TGTGCCAGCAGTTACTCGAAAGGGGCAGACGAGCAGTACTTC	CASSYSKGADEQYF
.	TRBV6-6	.	TRBJ2-7	TGTGCCAACAGTCTATCAGGGGCCTACGAGCAGTACTTC	CANSLSGAYEQYF
.	TRBV7-9	TRBD2	TRBJ2-3	TGTGCCAGCAGCCCGGGAGGGGGGACCACAGATACGCAGTATTTT	CASSPGGGTTDTQYF
few	TRBV11-1	.	TRBJ1-6	TGTGCCAGCAGCTTGTCCAGGGGAAGCTCCTATAATTCACCCCTCCACTTT	CASSLSRGSSYNSPLHF
few	TRBV2	.	TRBJ2-7	TGTGCCAGCAAGGGTGGGGAGCAGTACTTC	CASKGGEQYF
many	TRBV2	.	TRBJ2-3	TGTGCCAGCAGTGAGGCGCCGGGACTCAGCACAGATACGCAGTATTTT	CASSEAPGLSTDTQYF
.	TRBV5-6	TRBD1	TRBJ2-7	TGTGCCAGCAGTCCCCGGCTAGACAGGGTGTACGAGCAGTACTTC	CASSPRLDRVYEQYF
.	TRBV7-2	TRBD1	TRBJ2-7	TGTGCCAGCATAAAGGGGGCTAGCCGAACGAGCTCCTACGAGCAGTACTTC	CASIKGASRTSSYEQYF
few	TRBV6-1	.	TRBJ2-5	TGTGCCAGCAGACGCGGTGAGACCCAGTACTTC	CASRRGETQYF